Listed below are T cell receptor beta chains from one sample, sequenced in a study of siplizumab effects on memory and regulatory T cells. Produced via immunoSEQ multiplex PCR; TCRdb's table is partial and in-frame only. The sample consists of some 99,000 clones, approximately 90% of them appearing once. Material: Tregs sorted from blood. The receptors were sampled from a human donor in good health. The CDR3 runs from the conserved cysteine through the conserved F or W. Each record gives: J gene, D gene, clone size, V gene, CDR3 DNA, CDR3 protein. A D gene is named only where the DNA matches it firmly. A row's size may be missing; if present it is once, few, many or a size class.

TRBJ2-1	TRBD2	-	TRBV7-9	TGTGCCAGCAGCTTTGAGCGGGGGACGGAGCAGTTCTTC	CASSFERGTEQFF
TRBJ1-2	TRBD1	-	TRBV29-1	TGCAGCGTTAGGATTGCACAGGGGATAGACACCTTC	CSVRIAQGIDTF
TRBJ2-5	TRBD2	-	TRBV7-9	TGTGCCAGCAGCTCGACTAGCGGGAGACGTGGGCAAGAGACCCAGTACTTC	CASSSTSGRRGQETQYF
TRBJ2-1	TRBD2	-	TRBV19	TGTGCCAGTAGTCCAGGACTAGCGGGACGCAATGAGCAGTTCTTC	CASSPGLAGRNEQFF
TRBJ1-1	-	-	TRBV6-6	TGTGCCACCCGGGCGCGGGGGGGGCCGAACACTGAAGCTTTCTTT	CATRARGGPNTEAFF
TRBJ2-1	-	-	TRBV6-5	TGTGCCAGTCGGGCTGTCTGGGGCAATGAGCAGTTCTTC	CASRAVWGNEQFF
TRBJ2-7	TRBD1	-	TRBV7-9	TGTGCCAGCAGCTTAGGCCAGGGGGCCCTACTTGAGTACTTC	CASSLGQGALLEYF
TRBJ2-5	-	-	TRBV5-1	TGCGCCAGCAGCTCCCTTCAAGAGACCCAGTACTTC	CASSSLQETQYF
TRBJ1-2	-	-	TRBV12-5	TGTGCTAGTGGTTTCATTCTTGGGCCATCGAATGGCTACACCTTC	CASGFILGPSNGYTF
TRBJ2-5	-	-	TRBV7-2	TGTGCCAGCAGCTTTACTGGGGTAGAGACCCAGTACTTC	CASSFTGVETQYF
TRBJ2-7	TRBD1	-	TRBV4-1	TGCGCCAGCAGCCAAAATACCGGGACAGGGGGCTACGAGCAGTACTTC	CASSQNTGTGGYEQYF
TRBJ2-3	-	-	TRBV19	TGTGCCAGCAGAGGTCGGAGACAGTCCACAGATACGCAGTATTTT	CASRGRRQSTDTQYF
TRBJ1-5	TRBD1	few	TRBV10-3	TGTGCCATCAGTGAGTCGATAGACAGGGGAGGTGGGGGCAATCAGCCCCAGCATTTT	CAISESIDRGGGGNQPQHF
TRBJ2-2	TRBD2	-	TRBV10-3	TGTGCCATCGCCGGGACTAGCGGGATGGGGGCCGGGGAGCTGTTTTTT	CAIAGTSGMGAGELFF
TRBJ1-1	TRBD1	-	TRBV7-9	TGTGCCAGCAGCTTCCGGACAGGGGGGATGAACACTGAAGCTTTCTTT	CASSFRTGGMNTEAFF
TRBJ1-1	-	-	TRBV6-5	TGTGCCAGCAGAAGATCCGGGACATGGGAAAGTGAAGCTTTCTTT	CASRRSGTWESEAFF
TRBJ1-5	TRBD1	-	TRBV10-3	TGTGCCATAGCAGGGGGTGTCAATCAGCCCCAGCATTTT	CAIAGGVNQPQHF
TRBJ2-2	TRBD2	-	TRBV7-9	TGTGCCAGCAGCTTAAACTGGCGGGGGGCTGCCACCGGGGAGCTGTTTTTT	CASSLNWRGAATGELFF
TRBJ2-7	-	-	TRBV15	TGTGCCACCAGCAGAAATCAGAGGGGTTACGAGCAGTACTTC	CATSRNQRGYEQYF
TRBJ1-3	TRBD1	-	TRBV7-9	TGTGCCAGCAGCTTAGCCGGGACAGGGACTGGAAACACCATATATTTT	CASSLAGTGTGNTIYF